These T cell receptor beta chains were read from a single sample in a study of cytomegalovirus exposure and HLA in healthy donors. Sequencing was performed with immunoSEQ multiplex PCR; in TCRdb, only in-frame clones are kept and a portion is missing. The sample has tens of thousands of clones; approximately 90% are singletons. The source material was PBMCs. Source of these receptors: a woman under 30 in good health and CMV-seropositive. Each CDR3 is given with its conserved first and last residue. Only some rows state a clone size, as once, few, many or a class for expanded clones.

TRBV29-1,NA,CSVGPTRGETQYF
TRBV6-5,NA,CAARVGDTGELFF
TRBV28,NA,CASSLGLLSNQPQHF
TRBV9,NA,CASSVDRAYNEQFF
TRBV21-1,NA,CASSKVGTSGGEYNEQFF
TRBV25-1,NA,CASTPGGTQETQYF
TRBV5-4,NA,CASTLRGSSTDTQYF
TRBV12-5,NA,CASGLQSSGTLYNEQFF
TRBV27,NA,CASSLVGRNTGELFF
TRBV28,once,CASSYDRAKGSNQPQHF
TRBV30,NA,CAWSVPTGNEQFF
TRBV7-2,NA,CASSLGEGWNEQFF
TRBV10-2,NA,CASGTQGPFDGGYTF
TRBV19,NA,CASKYRALEGLAGSSYNEQFF
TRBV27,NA,CASSPLGGGYEQYF
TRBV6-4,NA,CASTPTSGSTDTQYF
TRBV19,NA,CASSLSGQGVSEQFF
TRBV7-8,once,CASSQGNAEAFF
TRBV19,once,CASANQGIQPQHF
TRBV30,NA,CAWRFSGLAGGPPNYNEQFF